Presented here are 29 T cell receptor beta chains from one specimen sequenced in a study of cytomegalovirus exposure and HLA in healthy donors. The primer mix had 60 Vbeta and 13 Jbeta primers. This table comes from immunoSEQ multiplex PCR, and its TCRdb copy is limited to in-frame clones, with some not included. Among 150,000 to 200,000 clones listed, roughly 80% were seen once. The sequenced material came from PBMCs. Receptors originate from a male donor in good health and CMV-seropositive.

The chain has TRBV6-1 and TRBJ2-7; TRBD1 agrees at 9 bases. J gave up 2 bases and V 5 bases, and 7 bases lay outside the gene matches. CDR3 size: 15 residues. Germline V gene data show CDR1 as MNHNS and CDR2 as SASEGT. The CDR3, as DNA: TGTGCCAGCAGTCAACAGGGGGCGCTGACCTACGAGCAGTACTTC. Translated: CASSQQGALTYEQYF.

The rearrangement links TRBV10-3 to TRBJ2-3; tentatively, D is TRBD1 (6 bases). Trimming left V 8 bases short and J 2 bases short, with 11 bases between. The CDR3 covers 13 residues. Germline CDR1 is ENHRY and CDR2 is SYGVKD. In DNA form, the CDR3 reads TGTGCCATCCTGAACAGGGACACAGATACGCAGTATTTT. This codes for CAILNRDTDTQYF.

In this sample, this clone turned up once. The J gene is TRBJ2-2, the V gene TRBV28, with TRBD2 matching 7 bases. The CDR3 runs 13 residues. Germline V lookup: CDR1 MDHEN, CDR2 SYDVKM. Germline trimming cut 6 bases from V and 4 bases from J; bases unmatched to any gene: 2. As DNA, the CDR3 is TGTGCCAGCAGGACTAGCAGCACCGGGGAGCTGTTTTTT. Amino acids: CASRTSSTGELFF.

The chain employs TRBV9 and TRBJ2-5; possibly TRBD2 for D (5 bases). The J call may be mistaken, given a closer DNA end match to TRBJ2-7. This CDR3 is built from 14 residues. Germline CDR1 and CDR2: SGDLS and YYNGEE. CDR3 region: CASSVEDSAYEQYF. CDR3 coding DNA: TGTGCCAGCAGCGTAGAGGACTCAGCTTACGAGCAGTACTTC.

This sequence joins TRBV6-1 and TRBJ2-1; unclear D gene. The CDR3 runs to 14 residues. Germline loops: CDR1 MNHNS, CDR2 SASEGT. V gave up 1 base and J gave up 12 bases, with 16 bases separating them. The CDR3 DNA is TGTGCCAGCAGTGAAGACCGTCCCATCGGCGGGCAGTTCTTC. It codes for CASSEDRPIGGQFF.

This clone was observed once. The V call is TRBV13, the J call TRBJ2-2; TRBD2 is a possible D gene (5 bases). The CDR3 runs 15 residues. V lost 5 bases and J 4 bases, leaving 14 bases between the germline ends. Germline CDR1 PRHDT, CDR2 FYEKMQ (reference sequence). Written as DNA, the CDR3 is TGTGCCAGCAGCCCTTTCGGACTCCTCACCGGGGAGCTGTTTTTT. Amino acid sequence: CASSPFGLLTGELFF.

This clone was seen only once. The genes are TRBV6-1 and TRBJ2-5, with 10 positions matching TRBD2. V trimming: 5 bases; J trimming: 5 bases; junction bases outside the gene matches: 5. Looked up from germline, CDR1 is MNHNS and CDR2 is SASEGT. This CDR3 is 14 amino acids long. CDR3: CASSTRAGGETQYF. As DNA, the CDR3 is TGTGCCAGCAGTACAAGAGCGGGAGGGGAGACCCAGTACTTC.

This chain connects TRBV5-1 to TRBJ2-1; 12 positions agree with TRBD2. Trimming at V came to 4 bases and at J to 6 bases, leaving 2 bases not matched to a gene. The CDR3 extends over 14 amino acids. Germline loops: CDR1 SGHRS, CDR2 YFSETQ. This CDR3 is CASSGLAGRNEQFF. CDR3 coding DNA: TGCGCCAGCAGCGGACTAGCGGGACGCAATGAGCAGTTCTTC.

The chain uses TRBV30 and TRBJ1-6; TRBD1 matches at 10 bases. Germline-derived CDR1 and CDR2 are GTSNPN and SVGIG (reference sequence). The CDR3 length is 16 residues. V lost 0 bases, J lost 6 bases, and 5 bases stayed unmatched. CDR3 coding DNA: TGTGCCTGGAGTGTAGGGGACAGGGGAGGTAATTCACCCCTCCACTTT. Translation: CAWSVGDRGGNSPLHF.

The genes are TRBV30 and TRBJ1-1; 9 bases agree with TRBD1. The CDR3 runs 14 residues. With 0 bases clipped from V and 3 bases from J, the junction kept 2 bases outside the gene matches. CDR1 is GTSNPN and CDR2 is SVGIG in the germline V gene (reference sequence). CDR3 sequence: CAWSVRDRDTEAFF. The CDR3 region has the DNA TGTGCCTGGAGTGTCCGGGACAGGGACACTGAAGCTTTCTTT.

As DNA, the CDR3 is TGTGCCAGCAGTCCAGAGAGGGCAGGGAGGGACACTGAAGCTTTCTTT. Translating it yields CASSPERAGRDTEAFF. The chain carries TRBV11-3 and TRBJ1-1; tentatively, D is TRBD1 (5 bases). Looked up from germline, CDR1 is SGHNT and CDR2 is YENEEA. The CDR3 runs to 16 residues. Trimming left V 6 bases short and J 3 bases short, with 20 bases between.

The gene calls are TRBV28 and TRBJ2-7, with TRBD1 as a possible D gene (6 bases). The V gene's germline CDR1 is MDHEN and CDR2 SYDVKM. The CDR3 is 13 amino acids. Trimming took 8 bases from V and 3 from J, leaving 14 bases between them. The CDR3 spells CASGNGGYYEQYF. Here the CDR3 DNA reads TGTGCCAGCGGCAATGGGGGCTACTACGAGCAGTACTTC.

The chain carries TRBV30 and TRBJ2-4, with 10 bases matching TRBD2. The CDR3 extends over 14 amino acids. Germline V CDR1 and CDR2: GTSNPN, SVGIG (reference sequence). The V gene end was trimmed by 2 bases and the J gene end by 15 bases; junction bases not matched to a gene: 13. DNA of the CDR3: TGTGCCTGGAGTTCCTCCCTTAGCGGGAGGTCCCTGTACTTC. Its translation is CAWSSSLSGRSLYF.

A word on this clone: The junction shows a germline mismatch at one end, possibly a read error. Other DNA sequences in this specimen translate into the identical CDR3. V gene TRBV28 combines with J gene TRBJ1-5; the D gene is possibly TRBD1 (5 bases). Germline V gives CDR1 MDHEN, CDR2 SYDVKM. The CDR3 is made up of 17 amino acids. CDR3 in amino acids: CASSPHLLTVSNQPQHF. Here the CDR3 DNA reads TGCGCCAGCAGTCCACACCTCCTGACAGTAAGCAATCAGCCCCAGCATTTT.

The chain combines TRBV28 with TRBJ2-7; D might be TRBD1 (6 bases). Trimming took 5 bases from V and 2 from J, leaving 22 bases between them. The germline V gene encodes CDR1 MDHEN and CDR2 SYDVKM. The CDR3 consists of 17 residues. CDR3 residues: CASSPPAPVQGPYEQYF. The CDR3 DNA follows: TGTGCCAGCAGTCCCCCGGCCCCGGTTCAGGGGCCCTACGAGCAGTACTTC.

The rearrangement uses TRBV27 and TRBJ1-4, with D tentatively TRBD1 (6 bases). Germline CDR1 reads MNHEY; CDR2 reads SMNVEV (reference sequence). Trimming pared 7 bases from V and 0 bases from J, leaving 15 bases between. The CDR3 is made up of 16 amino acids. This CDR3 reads CASKPDDRTTNEKLFF. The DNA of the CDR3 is TGTGCCAGCAAACCAGACGACAGGACAACTAATGAAAAACTGTTTTTT.

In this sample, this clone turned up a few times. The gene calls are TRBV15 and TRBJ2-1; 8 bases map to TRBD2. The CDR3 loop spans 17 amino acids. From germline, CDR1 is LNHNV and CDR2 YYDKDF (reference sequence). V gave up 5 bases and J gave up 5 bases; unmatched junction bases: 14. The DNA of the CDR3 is TGTGCCACCAGCTCCTTGGGCGGTCTAGCGGGTAACAATGAGCAGTTCTTC. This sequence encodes CATSSLGGLAGNNEQFF.

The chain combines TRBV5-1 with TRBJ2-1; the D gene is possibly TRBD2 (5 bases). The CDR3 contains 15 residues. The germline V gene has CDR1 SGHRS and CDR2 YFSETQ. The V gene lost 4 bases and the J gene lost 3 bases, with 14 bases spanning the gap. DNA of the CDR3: TGCGCCAGCAGCAGTACTAGGACGTACTACAATGAGCAGTTCTTC. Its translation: CASSSTRTYYNEQFF.

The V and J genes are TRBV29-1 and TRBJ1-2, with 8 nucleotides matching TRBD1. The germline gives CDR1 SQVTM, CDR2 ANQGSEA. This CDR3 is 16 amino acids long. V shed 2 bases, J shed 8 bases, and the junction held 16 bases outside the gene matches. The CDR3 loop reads CSVEQVGQGARKGYTF. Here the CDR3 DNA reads TGCAGCGTTGAACAAGTCGGGCAGGGGGCGCGGAAAGGCTACACCTTC.

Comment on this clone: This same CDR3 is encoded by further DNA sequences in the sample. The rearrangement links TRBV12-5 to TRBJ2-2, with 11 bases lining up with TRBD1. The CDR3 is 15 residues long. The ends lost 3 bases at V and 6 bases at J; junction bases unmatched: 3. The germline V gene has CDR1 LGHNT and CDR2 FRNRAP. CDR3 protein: CASGFPDRGPGELFF. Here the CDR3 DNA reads TGTGCTAGTGGTTTTCCGGACAGGGGGCCCGGGGAGCTGTTTTTT.

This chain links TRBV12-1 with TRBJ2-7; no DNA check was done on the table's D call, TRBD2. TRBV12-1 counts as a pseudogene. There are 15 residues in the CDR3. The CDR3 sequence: CANLLRGANTYEQYF. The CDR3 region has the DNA TGTGCCAATCTACTCCGGGGAGCTAACACCTACGAGCAGTACTTC.

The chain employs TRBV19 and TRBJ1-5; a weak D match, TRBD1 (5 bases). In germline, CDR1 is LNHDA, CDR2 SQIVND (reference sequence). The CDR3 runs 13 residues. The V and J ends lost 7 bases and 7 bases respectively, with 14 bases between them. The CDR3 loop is CASTRGGEQPQHF. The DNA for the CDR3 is TGTGCCAGTACCCGCGGGGGGGAGCAGCCCCAGCATTTT.

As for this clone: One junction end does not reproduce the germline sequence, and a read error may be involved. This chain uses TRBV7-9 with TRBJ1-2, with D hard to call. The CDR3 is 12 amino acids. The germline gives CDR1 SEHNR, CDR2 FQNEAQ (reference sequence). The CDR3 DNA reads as TGTTCCAGCAGCTTTCGTATGTATGGCTACACCTTC. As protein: CSSSFRMYGYTF.

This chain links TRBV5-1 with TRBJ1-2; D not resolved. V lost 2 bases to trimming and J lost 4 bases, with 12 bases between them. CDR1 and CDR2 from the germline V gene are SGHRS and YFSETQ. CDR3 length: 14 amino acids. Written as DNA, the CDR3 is TGCGCCAGCAGCTTCGAGGGCGGGCTCTATGGCTACACCTTC. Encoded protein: CASSFEGGLYGYTF.

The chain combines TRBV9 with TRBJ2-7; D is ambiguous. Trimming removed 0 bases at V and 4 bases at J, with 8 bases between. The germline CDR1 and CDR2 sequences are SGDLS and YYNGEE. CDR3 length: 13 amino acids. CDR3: CASSVGSEYEQYF. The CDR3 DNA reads TGTGCCAGCAGCGTAGGATCGGAGTACGAGCAGTACTTC.

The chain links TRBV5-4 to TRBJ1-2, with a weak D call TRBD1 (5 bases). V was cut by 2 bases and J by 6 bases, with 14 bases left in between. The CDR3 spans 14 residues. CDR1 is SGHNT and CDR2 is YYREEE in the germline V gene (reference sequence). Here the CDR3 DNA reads TGTGCCAGCAGCTTTCGGCAGGGAAGTGATGGCTACACCTTC. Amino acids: CASSFRQGSDGYTF.

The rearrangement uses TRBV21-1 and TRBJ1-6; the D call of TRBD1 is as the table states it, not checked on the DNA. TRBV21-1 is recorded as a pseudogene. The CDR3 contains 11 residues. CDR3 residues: CASSKGSPLHF. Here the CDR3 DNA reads TGTGCCAGCAGCAAGGGCTCACCCCTCCACTTT.

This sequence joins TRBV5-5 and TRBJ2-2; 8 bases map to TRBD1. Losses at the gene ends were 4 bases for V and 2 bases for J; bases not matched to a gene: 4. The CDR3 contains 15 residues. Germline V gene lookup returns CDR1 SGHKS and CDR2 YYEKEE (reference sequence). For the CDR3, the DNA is TGTGCCAGCAGCGGGGGACAGGTAAACACCGGGGAGCTGTTTTTT. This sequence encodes CASSGGQVNTGELFF.

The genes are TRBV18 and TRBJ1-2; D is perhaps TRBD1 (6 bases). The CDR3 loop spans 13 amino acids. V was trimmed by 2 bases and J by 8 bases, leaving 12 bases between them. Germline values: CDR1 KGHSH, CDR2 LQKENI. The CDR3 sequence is CASSPAGADGYTF. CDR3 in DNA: TGTGCCAGCTCACCAGCAGGGGCGGACGGCTACACCTTC.